The 32 T cell receptor beta chains below were found in one sample sequenced in a study of shared clonotypes between healthy human individuals. The method was immunoSEQ multiplex PCR; TCRdb's version includes in-frame clones alone and lacks a portion of them. The table shows some 2 million clones, with about 94% occurring only once. Naive CD8 cells were CD45RO-negative, positively selected for CCR7, excluding terminally differentiated effector memory CD45RA+ cells. The sequenced sample was naive CD8+ T cells sorted from blood. These TCRs come from a man between 18 and 35 years old in good health.

The rearrangement joins TRBV6-4 to TRBJ1-1; weak D call: TRBD1 (6 bases). The CDR3 loop spans 13 amino acids. CDR1 MRHNA and CDR2 SNTAGT come from the germline V gene. V was trimmed by 4 bases and J by 3 bases, leaving 9 bases between them. CDR3 sequence: CASSAEGDTEAFF. The CDR3, as DNA: TGTGCCAGCAGTGCAGAGGGGGACACTGAAGCTTTCTTT.

The chain couples TRBV4-3 to TRBJ2-6, with D possibly TRBD2 on 5 matching bases. V gave up 1 base and J gave up 0 bases, with 13 bases separating them. CDR3 size: 18 residues. From germline, CDR1 is LGHNA and CDR2 YSLEER. The CDR3 loop is CASSQAWVGDSGANVLTF. In DNA, the CDR3 is TGCGCCAGCAGCCAAGCTTGGGTCGGGGACTCTGGGGCCAACGTCCTGACTTTC.

The chain couples TRBV5-1 to TRBJ2-7, with D perhaps matching TRBD2 (5 bases). V dropped 0 bases and J dropped 3 bases, with 10 bases sitting between them. The CDR3 sequence is 14 residues long. Germline V gives CDR1 SGHRS, CDR2 YFSETQ. CDR3 region: CASSLGVANYEQYF. The DNA of the CDR3 is TGCGCCAGCAGCTTGGGGGTAGCGAACTACGAGCAGTACTTC.

V usage is TRBV15 and J usage is TRBJ1-4; a possible D gene is TRBD1 (6 bases). Germline V lookup: CDR1 LNHNV, CDR2 YYDKDF (reference sequence). The CDR3 has 14 residues. V was shortened by 5 bases and J by 2 bases, with 9 bases between the two germline ends. The chain's CDR3 is CATSSGATNEKLFF. As DNA, the CDR3 is TGTGCCACCAGCTCAGGGGCGACTAATGAAAAACTGTTTTTT.

The rearrangement uses TRBV11-2 and TRBJ2-3; 9 positions match TRBD1. Germline CDR1 SGHAT, CDR2 FQNNGV. The junction had 4 bases not matched to a gene; V was cut back by 5 bases and J by 1 base. The CDR3 covers 15 residues. The CDR3 nucleotides are TGTGCCAGCAGCCTCACAGGGGGCGGCACAGATACGCAGTATTTT. It specifies CASSLTGGGTDTQYF.

This clone was picked up one time. The chain has TRBV14 and TRBJ2-7, with D possibly TRBD1 on 6 matching bases. CDR1 and CDR2 from the germline V gene are SGHDN and FVKESK. This CDR3 region has 15 residues. The germline V and J ends were trimmed by 4 bases and 2 bases, with 15 bases remaining between them. As DNA, the CDR3 is TGTGCCAGCAGCCTTCTCAGGGGTGGAGCCTACGAGCAGTACTTC. Protein: CASSLLRGGAYEQYF. Using reference TRBV14 and TRBJ2-7 for the parts outside the CDR3, the full variable domain is EAGVTQFPSHSVIEKGQTVTLRCDPISGHDNLYWYRRVMGKEIKFLLHFVKESKQDESGMPNNRFLAERTGGTYSTLKVQPAELEDSGVYFCASSLLRGGAYEQYFGPGTRLTVT.

This chain connects TRBV7-9 to TRBJ1-2; D uncertain. The CDR3 runs 13 residues. Trimming stripped 3 bases from V and 0 bases from J, with 5 bases between. Germline V gene data show CDR1 as SEHNR and CDR2 as FQNEAQ (reference sequence). The CDR3 coding sequence is TGTGCCAGCAGCTTCTTAGCTAACTATGGCTACACCTTC. Protein sequence: CASSFLANYGYTF.

The chain carries TRBV5-1 and TRBJ2-5; D is ambiguous. Germline values: CDR1 SGHRS, CDR2 YFSETQ. The V end was cut by 1 base, the J end by 1 base, with 14 bases between. This CDR3 region has 16 residues. CDR3 loop: CASSLNYLRTQETQYF. The CDR3 DNA reads TGCGCCAGCAGCTTGAACTACCTACGTACCCAAGAGACCCAGTACTTC. The full variable domain, with the rest looked up from reference TRBV5-1 and TRBJ2-5, is KAGVTQTPRYLIKTRGQQVTLSCSPISGHRSVSWYQQTPGQGLQFLFEYFSETQRNKGNFPGRFSGRQFSNSRSEMNVSTLELGDSALYLCASSLNYLRTQETQYFGPGTRLLVL.

The rearrangement joins TRBV6-5 to TRBJ2-7; D might be TRBD1 (6 bases). CDR1 is MNHEY and CDR2 is SVGAGI in the germline V gene. The CDR3 loop spans 15 amino acids. V lost 6 bases and J 3 bases, leaving 18 bases between the germline ends. This CDR3 reads CASRESDSEDYEQYF. Written as DNA, the CDR3 is TGTGCCAGCAGGGAATCGGACAGTGAAGACTACGAGCAGTACTTC.

This chain's CDR3 is CASSHSGTESGELFF. Here the CDR3 DNA reads TGTGCCAGCAGCCACAGTGGGACTGAAAGCGGGGAGCTGTTTTTT. The chain has TRBV11-2 and TRBJ2-2; D is possibly TRBD2 (6 bases). Deletions cut 5 bases from V and 7 bases from J, with 17 bases between. Looked up from germline, CDR1 is SGHAT and CDR2 is FQNNGV. CDR3 length: 15 amino acids.

The chain links TRBV5-1 to TRBJ1-1; D remains ambiguous. Germline V CDR1 and CDR2: SGHRS, YFSETQ. The ends were cut back, 4 bases at V and 4 bases at J, with 14 bases in the middle. The CDR3 extends over 14 amino acids. The CDR3 DNA reads TGCGCCAGCAGCCCAGGTGATCGGGGCACTGAAGCTTTCTTT. Its protein is CASSPGDRGTEAFF. Filled out from reference TRBV5-1 and TRBJ1-1, the complete variable domain reads KAGVTQTPRYLIKTRGQQVTLSCSPISGHRSVSWYQQTPGQGLQFLFEYFSETQRNKGNFPGRFSGRQFSNSRSEMNVSTLELGDSALYLCASSPGDRGTEAFFGQGTRLTVV.

This rearrangement joins TRBV4-1 to TRBJ1-2; no definite D call. This CDR3 has 17 amino acids. Trimming removed 0 bases from V and 6 bases from J, with 20 bases in between. Germline CDR1 reads MGHRA; CDR2 reads YSYEKL. CDR3 coding DNA: TGCGCCAGCAGCCAAGAAACCGAAGGCCTTGGATTCAATGGCTACACCTTC. Amino acid sequence: CASSQETEGLGFNGYTF.

The chain uses TRBV19 and TRBJ2-2; perhaps TRBD2 as D (5 bases). Germline V gene data show CDR1 as LNHDA and CDR2 as SQIVND (reference sequence). Trimming left V 3 bases short and J 1 base short, with 9 bases between. There are 15 residues in the CDR3. The CDR3 is CASSIYSGNTGELFF. The DNA of the CDR3 is TGTGCCAGTAGTATTTACAGCGGGAACACCGGGGAGCTGTTTTTT.

With regard to this clone: The sample contains more than one DNA sequence encoding this CDR3. The chain has TRBV27 and TRBJ2-1; no clear D. This CDR3 region has 11 residues. The germline V gene has CDR1 MNHEY and CDR2 SMNVEV (reference sequence). Trimming removed 7 bases from V and 7 bases from J, with 8 bases in between. The CDR3 sequence: CASTLGNEQFF. The CDR3 DNA reads TGTGCCAGCACCTTAGGAAATGAGCAGTTCTTC.

The chain joins TRBV4-1 to TRBJ1-5; D ambiguous. This CDR3 has 16 residues. Germline V gives CDR1 MGHRA, CDR2 YSYEKL. Trimming left V 0 bases short and J 3 bases short, with 12 bases between. The CDR3 here is CASSQDLGQVNQPQHF. The CDR3 bases are TGCGCCAGCAGCCAAGATTTAGGGCAGGTCAATCAGCCCCAGCATTTT.

The J gene is TRBJ2-2, the V gene TRBV29-1, with 7 bases identical to TRBD2. The CDR3 extends over 12 amino acids. V lost 6 bases to trimming and J lost 4 bases; unmatched junction nucleotides: 2. Germline V gene lookup returns CDR1 SQVTM and CDR2 ANQGSEA. In DNA, the CDR3 is TGCAGCGTGGGAGGGATCACCGGGGAGCTGTTTTTT. Residues: CSVGGITGELFF.

The chain recombines TRBV4-3 with TRBJ2-1; D gene unclear. V was clipped by 4 bases and J by 0 bases, with 10 bases between them. Germline CDR1 LGHNA, CDR2 YSLEER. This CDR3 region has 15 residues. CDR3 loop: CASSPDPGSYNEQFF. For the CDR3, the DNA is TGCGCCAGCAGCCCTGACCCTGGCTCCTACAATGAGCAGTTCTTC.

On this clone itself: Different DNA sequences within this sample yield the same CDR3. The V call is TRBV6-1, the J call TRBJ2-7, with TRBD1 identical over 7 bases. The germline CDR1 and CDR2 sequences are MNHNS and SASEGT. The CDR3 covers 13 residues. Trimming at V came to 6 bases and at J to 3 bases, leaving 5 bases not matched to a gene. CDR3 residues: CASRETGSYEQYF. The CDR3 DNA is TGTGCCAGCAGAGAGACAGGGAGCTACGAGCAGTACTTC.

The chain couples TRBV9 to TRBJ2-3, with D unclear. The CDR3 loop spans 13 amino acids. The germline V gene encodes CDR1 SGDLS and CDR2 YYNGEE. V was trimmed by 4 bases and J by 4 bases, leaving 10 bases between them. The CDR3 DNA sequence: TGTGCCAGCAGCCTAGTAGTGTCAGATACGCAGTATTTT. Encoded protein: CASSLVVSDTQYF.

The rearrangement uses TRBV7-9 and TRBJ1-4; 8 nucleotides agree with TRBD1. The CDR3 has 15 amino acids. Unmatched junction bases numbered 8, after V lost 4 bases and J lost 7 bases. Germline CDR1 reads SEHNR; CDR2 reads FQNEAQ (reference sequence). The CDR3 region has the DNA TGTGCCAGCAGCTCTACCGATGACAGGGGTGAAAAACTGTTTTTT. It translates to CASSSTDDRGEKLFF.

The chain carries TRBV19 and TRBJ1-1, with D tentatively TRBD1 (5 bases). Germline CDR1 reads LNHDA; CDR2 reads SQIVND (reference sequence). The V end lost 7 bases, the J end lost 6 bases, and 12 bases lay between the germline ends. The CDR3 runs to 12 residues. CDR3 residues: CASTHGGSEAFF. The CDR3 nucleotides are TGTGCCAGTACCCACGGGGGTTCTGAAGCTTTCTTT. The whole variable domain, remainder taken from reference TRBV19 and TRBJ1-1, is DGGITQSPKYLFRKEGQNVTLSCEQNLNHDAMYWYRQDPGQGLRLIYYSQIVNDFQKGDIAEGYSVSREKKESFPLTVTSAQKNPTAFYLCASTHGGSEAFFGQGTRLTVV.

The rearrangement uses TRBV29-1 and TRBJ2-5, with D possibly being TRBD2 (6 bases). CDR3 length: 12 residues. V gave up 6 bases and J gave up 4 bases, with 12 bases separating them. Germline V CDR1 and CDR2: SQVTM, ANQGSEA. This CDR3 is CSVEEGPETQYF. CDR3 sequence (DNA): TGCAGCGTGGAGGAGGGTCCAGAGACCCAGTACTTC.

The chain uses TRBV6-5 and TRBJ2-5; D may be TRBD2 (5 bases). Trimming removed 4 bases at V and 3 bases at J, with 12 bases between. CDR3 length equals 14 residues. Looked up from germline, CDR1 is MNHEY and CDR2 is SVGAGI. The CDR3 spells CASSSSPREETQYF. The CDR3 DNA sequence: TGTGCCAGCAGTTCCTCCCCGAGGGAAGAGACCCAGTACTTC.

This clone was picked up one time. This sequence joins TRBV28 and TRBJ2-5; TRBD2 agrees at 13 bases. V dropped 10 bases and J dropped 3; count of bases not matched to a gene: 5. CDR3 length: 14 residues. CDR1 and CDR2 from the germline V gene are MDHEN and SYDVKM. In nucleotides, the CDR3 is TGTGCCATTGGACTAGCGGGGGAGGAAGAGACCCAGTACTTC. Translated: CAIGLAGEEETQYF.

V and J are TRBV5-6 and TRBJ1-2; a weak D match, TRBD1 (6 bases). Per the germline V gene, CDR1 is SGHDT and CDR2 is YYEEEE. The CDR3 loop spans 16 amino acids. V was shortened by 0 bases and J by 7 bases, with 19 bases between the two germline ends. CDR3 DNA: TGTGCCAGCAGCTTGGCCGTCGGGGGCCTGGGTCTTGGCTACACCTTC. This sequence encodes CASSLAVGGLGLGYTF.

This clone was observed a single time. The chain recombines TRBV5-4 with TRBJ1-2, with TRBD1 matching 9 bases. There are 13 residues in the CDR3. Germline V lookup: CDR1 SGHNT, CDR2 YYREEE (reference sequence). The J segment lost 6 bases and the V segment lost 4 bases, leaving 4 bases of the junction unmatched. In DNA, the CDR3 is TGTGCCAGCAGCCTGGGGACAGGGCATGGCTACACCTTC. Its protein is CASSLGTGHGYTF.

J is TRBJ2-2 and V is TRBV29-1; D may be TRBD2 (5 bases). The germline V and J ends were trimmed by 3 bases and 5 bases, with 10 bases remaining between them. Germline V gene lookup returns CDR1 SQVTM and CDR2 ANQGSEA. The CDR3 runs 13 residues. The DNA for the CDR3 is TGCAGCGTTGATTCCCTAGCTACCGGGGAGCTGTTTTTT. Amino acid sequence: CSVDSLATGELFF.

As concerns this clone: The sample holds other DNA sequences that translate to the same CDR3. The chain couples TRBV6-5 to TRBJ1-1; perhaps TRBD1 as D (5 bases). Germline V gene lookup returns CDR1 MNHEY and CDR2 SVGAGI. Trimming cost V 0 bases and J 0 bases, with 8 bases left between them. CDR3 size: 15 residues. CDR3 in amino acids: CASSYSGGLNTEAFF. CDR3 nucleotides: TGTGCCAGCAGTTACTCTGGGGGACTGAACACTGAAGCTTTCTTT.

The chain uses TRBV29-1 and TRBJ2-7; the D gene is possibly TRBD2 (5 bases). Deletions cut 6 bases from V and 2 bases from J, with 20 bases between. The germline V gene has CDR1 SQVTM and CDR2 ANQGSEA. This CDR3 is 15 amino acids long. Here the CDR3 reads CSVIIPTRTAYEQYF. In DNA form, the CDR3 reads TGCAGCGTAATAATACCTACTAGGACCGCCTACGAGCAGTACTTC.

This rearrangement joins TRBV7-9 to TRBJ2-2; 8 bases are a match to TRBD1. This CDR3 spans 15 amino acids. Germline loops: CDR1 SEHNR, CDR2 FQNEAQ (reference sequence). With V trimmed by 4 bases and J by 8 bases, 9 bases remained unmatched. CDR3 amino acids: CASSSDRVIKGELFF. The CDR3 region has the DNA TGTGCCAGCAGCTCGGACAGGGTCATCAAGGGGGAGCTGTTTTTT.

The chain recombines TRBV27 with TRBJ2-7; TRBD1 aligns across 7 bases. V lost 5 bases and J lost 7; bases outside the gene matches: 5. The germline V gene has CDR1 MNHEY and CDR2 SMNVEV (reference sequence). The CDR3 is made up of 12 amino acids. CDR3 amino acids: CASSLRQGEQYF. The CDR3 bases are TGTGCCAGCAGTCTAAGACAGGGAGAGCAGTACTTC.

In the case of this clone: Distinct nucleotide sequences in the sample also encode this CDR3. V usage is TRBV7-2 and J usage is TRBJ2-7; 11 nucleotides agree with TRBD2. The germline V gene encodes CDR1 SGHTA and CDR2 FQGNSA. The CDR3 length is 14 residues. J gave up 3 bases and V 5 bases, and 3 bases lay outside the gene matches. The CDR3 protein is CASSPGTSGYEQYF. CDR3 in DNA: TGTGCCAGCAGCCCAGGGACTAGCGGCTACGAGCAGTACTTC.